This is a list of T cell receptor beta chains from one sample in a study of cytomegalovirus exposure and HLA in healthy donors. TCRdb keeps only in-frame clones here, not all; method: immunoSEQ multiplex PCR. The sample carries around 210,000 clones, 78% recorded once. Sequenced: PBMCs. The receptors here all came from a boy younger than 18 in good health and CMV-seronegative. The CDR3 runs from the conserved cysteine through the conserved F or W. Each record gives: CDR3 length, clone size, D gene, J gene, V gene, CDR3 DNA, CDR3 protein. The D gene is left open where the match is weak. Size is omitted from some rows. Given values are once, few, many or a class for expanded clones.

>13|.|.|TRBJ2-5|TRBV11-3
TGTGCCAGCAGCTCAATCCACGGGGAGACCCAGTACTTC
CASSSIHGETQYF
>15|.|TRBD1|TRBJ1-6|TRBV7-6
TGTGCCAGCAGCTTATTAGGGGGCGCCGATTCACCCCTCCACTTT
CASSLLGGADSPLHF
>15|.|.|TRBJ1-6|TRBV30
TGTGCCTGGGACCTCCTAGGGGAGGGGAATTCACCCCTCCACTTT
CAWDLLGEGNSPLHF
>17|.|.|TRBJ1-1|TRBV12-5
TGTGCTAGTGGTTTGGTACGGGGGGCGACAGGGAACACTGAAGCTTTCTTT
CASGLVRGATGNTEAFF
>13|.|.|TRBJ1-1|TRBV7-9
TGTACCAGCAGCCCCACTTCCGGGGTTGGGGCTTTCTTT
CTSSPTSGVGAFF
>15|medium-sized|.|TRBJ2-7|TRBV5-4
TGTGCCAGCAGCCCCAGCCCGGGAGCGGGCTACGAGCAGTACTTC
CASSPSPGAGYEQYF
>18|.|TRBD2|TRBJ2-2|TRBV9
TGTGCCAGCAGCGTAGAGTTGGGAGGGACCTTGGACACCGGGGAGCTGTTTTTT
CASSVELGGTLDTGELFF
>16|.|.|TRBJ2-1|TRBV27
TGTGCCAGCAGTTTTTCGGGCCGGGTCGGGGTGAGGGAGCAGTTCTTC
CASSFSGRVGVREQFF
>15|few|TRBD2|TRBJ2-1|TRBV2
TGTGCCAGCAGTGCACTAGCGAACTCCTACAATGAGCAGTTCTTC
CASSALANSYNEQFF
>19|.|TRBD1|TRBJ1-3|TRBV15
TGTGCCACCAGCAGAGATAGACAGGGAATACTTTCTAGTCGAAACACCATATATTTT
CATSRDRQGILSSRNTIYF
>17|.|TRBD2|TRBJ2-5|TRBV4-2
TGTGCCAGCAGCCAAGGAGAGGCGGGGGGCCCTCAAGAGACCCAGTACTTC
CASSQGEAGGPQETQYF
>18|few|TRBD1|TRBJ1-5|TRBV27
TGTGCCAGCAGTTTAGTGGGACAGGGGGCGCGATTTGATCAGCCCCAGCATTTT
CASSLVGQGARFDQPQHF
>13|.|.|TRBJ2-7|TRBV5-8
TGTGCCAGCAGCCCGCCAGGCAACTACGAGCAGTACTTC
CASSPPGNYEQYF
>15|.|TRBD2|TRBJ2-1|TRBV7-8
TGTGCCAGCAGCTTAGCTAGCGGGGGGGCTTATGAGCAGTTCTTC
CASSLASGGAYEQFF
>15|.|.|TRBJ1-2|TRBV7-9
TGTGCCAGCAGCCCCCTCCAGGGGTTTGGCTATGGCTACACCTTC
CASSPLQGFGYGYTF
>14|few|.|TRBJ1-5|TRBV30
TGTGCCTGGAGTGTCGGGATGAGCAATCAGCCCCAGCATTTT
CAWSVGMSNQPQHF
>16|.|TRBD1|TRBJ1-1|TRBV7-3
TGTGCCAGCAGCTTACAACCAGGGGGATCGAACACTGAAGCTTTCTTT
CASSLQPGGSNTEAFF
>15|few|.|TRBJ1-1|TRBV4-2
TGTGCCAGCAGCCAAGAAGTGCAGGGGAACACTGAAGCTTTCTTT
CASSQEVQGNTEAFF
>15|few|.|TRBJ1-2|TRBV18
TGTGCCAGCTCACGCCCAGGATCCCGGGAGAAGGGCTACACCTTC
CASSRPGSREKGYTF
>13|.|.|TRBJ1-2|TRBV7-3
TGTGCCAGCAGCTTAACGGGAGGCTATGGCTACACCTTC
CASSLTGGYGYTF
>13|few|TRBD1|TRBJ2-5|TRBV29-1
TGCAGCGTTGCGACAGGGGCCGGGGAGACCCAGTACTTC
CSVATGAGETQYF
>13|.|TRBD1|TRBJ2-7|TRBV7-8
TGTGCCAGCAGCCTCGGGACAGTAAGTAAGCAGTACTTC
CASSLGTVSKQYF
>14|.|TRBD1|TRBJ2-7|TRBV15
TGTGCCACCAGCAGGGGGGACAGGGGCTACGAGCAGTACTTC
CATSRGDRGYEQYF
>15|.|TRBD2|TRBJ2-2|TRBV11-3
TGTGCCAGCAGCTTGAGGCGGGGGGGCGCCGGGGAGCTGTTTTTT
CASSLRRGGAGELFF
>13|.|.|TRBJ1-1|TRBV6-6
TGTGCCAGCAGTTACTCTAGAAACACTGAAGCTTTCTTT
CASSYSRNTEAFF
>14|.|.|TRBJ2-3|TRBV7-2
TGTGCCAGCAGCTCGGGACTGATATTAGATACGCAGTATTTT
CASSSGLILDTQYF
>18|.|.|TRBJ1-2|TRBV5-4
TGTGCCAGCAGCCCGCCGAGGGCTCAGAAGGGATTGACATATGGCTACACCTTC
CASSPPRAQKGLTYGYTF
>18|.|TRBD1|TRBJ2-3|TRBV7-9
TGTGCCAGCAGCTCTAGGATAGACAGGGGGCGAGGCACAGATACGCAGTATTTT
CASSSRIDRGRGTDTQYF
>15|few|TRBD1|TRBJ2-2|TRBV6-5
TGTGCCAGCAGATCGAACAGGGGAACGGGGAGGGAGCTGTTTTTT
CASRSNRGTGRELFF
>15|.|.|TRBJ1-1|TRBV10-3
TGTGCCACTGGGGGAGGGGTGGATATGAACACTGAAGCTTTCTTT
CATGGGVDMNTEAFF
>17|.|.|TRBJ2-3|TRBV5-6
TGTGCCAGCAGCTTCTTGGCGAAAGGAGGTGCGACAGATACGCAGTATTTT
CASSFLAKGGATDTQYF
>14|.|.|TRBJ1-2|TRBV27
TGTGCCAGCAGTTTATCTCTCGGGAACTATGGCTACACCTTC
CASSLSLGNYGYTF
>11|.|.|TRBJ1-1|TRBV29-1
TGCAGCGTTGCGGCCACCAGCGGGGCTTTCTTT
CSVAATSGAFF
>15|.|.|TRBJ1-5|TRBV5-1
TGCGCCAGCAGCTTGAGTGGGGACAACAATCAGCCCCAGCATTTT
CASSLSGDNNQPQHF
>22|.|TRBD1|TRBJ2-1|TRBV4-1
TGCGCCAGCAGCTGTCCCCACCGGACAGGGGGCTACCCCAGACCACTCTACAATGAGCAGTTCTTC
CASSCPHRTGGYPRPLYNEQFF
>13|.|.|TRBJ1-3|TRBV27
TGTGCCAGCAGTTTACTCGGGGGAAACACCATATATTTT
CASSLLGGNTIYF